Shown below are 20 T cell receptor beta chains from a single sample sequenced in a study of cytomegalovirus exposure and HLA in healthy donors (dated by TCRdb to 2016 to 2017). Libraries came from the immunoSEQ multiplex PCR assay. For the multiplex PCR, a mixture combining 60 forward primers for TCR Vbeta segments and 13 reverse primers for TCR Jbeta segments was used. Not all clones reach the TCRdb copy of this immuneACCESS table, which keeps in-frame sequences only. Checked studies attribute under half of the gap to unresolved V genes and leave the rest unexplained. The sample includes roughly 160,000 clones, with about three quarters observed a single time. Roughly 3% of the sample goes to the ten largest clones. The sequencing sample was made of PBMCs. These receptors were taken from a woman aged 45-65 years in good health and CMV-seropositive.

The V call is TRBV7-9, the J call TRBJ1-5; 7 positions match TRBD1. V shed 5 bases, J shed 6 bases, and the junction held 4 bases outside the gene matches. Germline CDR1 is SEHNR and CDR2 is FQNEAQ (reference sequence). This CDR3 comprises 13 residues. DNA of the CDR3: TGTGCCAGCAGCGACTCAGGGGGTCAGCCCCAGCATTTT. Translated, it gives CASSDSGGQPQHF.

The V and J genes are TRBV6-5 and TRBJ1-1, with D hard to call. This CDR3 spans 11 amino acids. The V end was cut by 8 bases, the J end by 4 bases, with 8 bases between. Germline V gene lookup returns CDR1 MNHEY and CDR2 SVGAGI. The chain's CDR3 is CASEGSTEAFF. DNA of the CDR3: TGTGCCAGCGAGGGTAGCACTGAAGCTTTCTTT.

The rearrangement uses TRBV28 and TRBJ1-5; D not certain. Deletions cut 8 bases from V and 4 bases from J, with 18 bases between. Looked up from germline, CDR1 is MDHEN and CDR2 is SYDVKM. This CDR3 has 15 residues. The CDR3 here is CASHPRGNLNQPQHF. The DNA for the CDR3 is TGTGCCAGCCATCCCCGCGGTAACCTTAATCAGCCCCAGCATTTT.

This chain joins TRBV5-1 and TRBJ1-1; D is possibly TRBD1 (6 bases). Germline V CDR1 and CDR2: SGHRS, YFSETQ. The CDR3 is 15 amino acids. V lost 0 bases and J lost 1, with 10 bases in between. CDR3 loop: CASSLGTGWNTEAFF. In DNA, the CDR3 is TGCGCCAGCAGCTTGGGAACAGGGTGGAACACTGAAGCTTTCTTT.

The chain recombines TRBV5-4 with TRBJ1-2, with D hard to call. CDR3 length: 14 amino acids. CDR1 is SGHNT, CDR2 YYREEE, per germline (reference sequence). V gave up 1 base and J gave up 4 bases, with 11 bases separating them. Here the CDR3 reads CASSLLGMAYGYTF. Written as DNA, the CDR3 is TGTGCCAGCAGCTTGCTCGGGATGGCCTATGGCTACACCTTC.

This clone came up a few times. This chain joins TRBV7-9 and TRBJ2-3; D is possibly TRBD1 (6 bases). The CDR3 spans 13 residues. V shed 2 bases and J shed 5 bases, with 8 bases lying between them. CDR1 and CDR2 (germline): SEHNR, FQNEAQ (reference sequence). CDR3 DNA sequence: TGTGCCAGCAGCTTAAGCAGGGGAGATACGCAGTATTTT. Translating it yields CASSLSRGDTQYF.

The gene calls are TRBV2 and TRBJ2-3; TRBD2 matches at 8 bases. With V trimmed by 7 bases and J by 4 bases, 10 bases remained unmatched. Germline loops: CDR1 SNHLY, CDR2 FYNNEI. This CDR3 comprises 15 residues. The CDR3 nucleotides read TGTGCCAGCACCAGACGGGGGGGCCCCCCAGATACGCAGTATTTT. Encoded protein: CASTRRGGPPDTQYF. The full variable domain, rest sourced from reference TRBV2 and TRBJ2-3, is EPEVTQTPSHQVTQMGQEVILRCVPISNHLYFYWYRQILGQKVEFLVSFYNNEISEKSEIFDDQFSVERPDGSNFTLKIRSTKLEDSAMYFCASTRRGGPPDTQYFGPGTRLTVL.

This chain links TRBV7-2 with TRBJ1-4; TRBD1 is a possible D gene (6 bases). Deletions cut 2 bases from V and 10 bases from J, with 14 bases between. The CDR3 has 14 amino acids. Germline V CDR1 and CDR2: SGHTA, FQGNSA. The CDR3 loop is CASSLRGGEGKLFF. The CDR3 nucleotides are TGTGCCAGCAGCTTAAGGGGGGGGGAGGGAAAACTGTTTTTT. Filled out from reference TRBV7-2 and TRBJ1-4, the complete variable domain reads GAGVSQSPSNKVTEKGKDVELRCDPISGHTALYWYRQSLGQGLEFLIYFQGNSAPDKSGLPSDRFSAERTGGSVSTLTIQRTQQEDSAVYLCASSLRGGEGKLFFGSGTQLSVL.

The J gene is TRBJ1-5, the V gene TRBV18, with 8 bases fitting TRBD1. Germline V lookup: CDR1 KGHSH, CDR2 LQKENI. J gave up 4 bases and V 5 bases, and 10 bases lay outside the gene matches. The CDR3 has 16 amino acids. CDR3 sequence: CASSSGQGGPNQPQHF. In nucleotides, the CDR3 is TGTGCCAGCTCATCTGGACAGGGTGGGCCTAATCAGCCCCAGCATTTT.

This rearrangement joins TRBV7-9 to TRBJ2-5, with 7 bases matching TRBD2. With V trimmed by 1 base and J by 5 bases, 4 bases remained unmatched. The CDR3 is made up of 14 amino acids. Germline CDR1 and CDR2: SEHNR and FQNEAQ (reference sequence). CDR3 in DNA: TGTGCCAGCAGCTTAGTTCAGGGAGGGGAGACCCAGTACTTC. This codes for CASSLVQGGETQYF. The full variable domain, with the rest looked up from reference TRBV7-9 and TRBJ2-5, is DTGVSQNPRHKITKRGQNVTFRCDPISEHNRLYWYRQTLGQGPEFLTYFQNEAQLEKSRLLSDRFSAERPKGSFSTLEIQRTEQGDSAMYLCASSLVQGGETQYFGPGTRLLVL.

The V gene is TRBV27, the J gene TRBJ2-1, with 12 bases that match TRBD2. The CDR3 has 18 amino acids. The germline V gene encodes CDR1 MNHEY and CDR2 SMNVEV (reference sequence). The V gene end was trimmed by 0 bases and the J gene end by 8 bases; junction bases not matched to a gene: 11. The chain's CDR3 is CASSLSRLAGGSEDEQFF. In nucleotides, the CDR3 is TGTGCCAGCAGTTTATCGCGGCTAGCGGGAGGGTCTGAGGATGAGCAGTTCTTC.

The rearrangement joins TRBV9 to TRBJ2-7, with 12 bases fitting TRBD1. Germline V CDR1 and CDR2: SGDLS, YYNGEE. With 0 bases clipped from V and 3 bases from J, the junction kept 4 bases outside the gene matches. The CDR3 has 16 amino acids. Written as DNA, the CDR3 is TGTGCCAGCAGCGTAGGTGGGACAGGGGGCTTCTACGAGCAGTACTTC. Translation gives CASSVGGTGGFYEQYF.

This clone was detected only once. The J gene is TRBJ2-1, the V gene TRBV11-2; TRBD2 is a possible D gene (5 bases). CDR3 length equals 14 residues. Trimming removed 5 bases at V and 4 bases at J, with 12 bases between. Per germline, CDR1 SGHAT and CDR2 FQNNGV. CDR3 nucleotide sequence: TGTGCCAGCAGCCTTAGCGTATTTTACAATGAGCAGTTCTTC. This encodes CASSLSVFYNEQFF.

This clone appeared once. This chain joins TRBV19 and TRBJ1-5, with TRBD1 as a possible D gene (5 bases). Germline V CDR1 and CDR2: LNHDA, SQIVND (reference sequence). Trimming took off 5 bases at V and 5 bases at J, with 16 bases between the two ends. The CDR3 consists of 15 residues. The CDR3: CASSPIPDKDQPQHF. The CDR3 bases are TGTGCCAGTAGTCCAATTCCGGACAAGGATCAGCCCCAGCATTTT.

The rearrangement links TRBV6-4 to TRBJ2-2; D is perhaps TRBD2 (6 bases). CDR3 length equals 14 residues. Trimming shortened V by 7 bases and J by 7 bases, and 16 bases separated the two germline ends. Germline V gives CDR1 MRHNA, CDR2 SNTAGT. The chain's CDR3 is CASIGHRENGELFF. Written as DNA, the CDR3 is TGTGCCAGCATCGGACATCGGGAGAACGGGGAGCTGTTTTTT.

The chain links TRBV7-2 to TRBJ1-4, with D perhaps matching TRBD1 (5 bases). Trimming left V 4 bases short and J 7 bases short, with 10 bases between. CDR1 is SGHTA and CDR2 is FQGNSA in the germline V gene. This CDR3 contains 13 residues. CDR3 nucleotide sequence: TGTGCCAGCAGCTACAGGCCAGGTGAAAAACTGTTTTTT. It translates to CASSYRPGEKLFF.

The chain recombines TRBV5-1 with TRBJ2-1, with 8 bases lining up with TRBD2. This CDR3 region has 14 residues. Germline-derived CDR1 and CDR2 are SGHRS and YFSETQ. The trim removed 4 bases at V and 9 bases at J, leaving 9 bases unmatched. The CDR3 protein is CASSLSRTSSEQFF. The DNA for the CDR3 is TGCGCCAGCAGCCTCTCCCGGACTAGCAGTGAGCAGTTCTTC. The full variable domain, with the rest looked up from reference TRBV5-1 and TRBJ2-1, is KAGVTQTPRYLIKTRGQQVTLSCSPISGHRSVSWYQQTPGQGLQFLFEYFSETQRNKGNFPGRFSGRQFSNSRSEMNVSTLELGDSALYLCASSLSRTSSEQFFGPGTRLTVL.

This clone came up a few times. The rearrangement joins TRBV9 to TRBJ1-1, with D hard to call. Germline V CDR1 and CDR2: SGDLS, YYNGEE. The length of the CDR3 is 14 residues. Trimming left V 0 bases short and J 4 bases short, with 10 bases between. CDR3: CASSVGHFGTEAFF. CDR3 DNA sequence: TGTGCCAGCAGCGTAGGCCACTTCGGCACTGAAGCTTTCTTT.

V usage is TRBV9 and J usage is TRBJ2-7; 7 bases line up with TRBD1. The CDR3 length is 11 residues. Trimming took 5 bases from V and 5 from J; bases not matched to a gene: 1. Germline V CDR1 and CDR2: SGDLS, YYNGEE. This CDR3 is CASSTGDEQYF. In DNA form, the CDR3 reads TGTGCCAGCAGTACAGGGGACGAGCAGTACTTC.

The chain recombines TRBV6-5 with TRBJ2-7; D gene uncertain. Trimming cost V 4 bases and J 5 bases, with 9 bases left between them. This CDR3 has 12 amino acids. In germline, CDR1 is MNHEY, CDR2 SVGAGI. The CDR3 loop reads CASSSRLDEQYF. DNA for the CDR3: TGTGCCAGCAGTTCCCGACTGGACGAGCAGTACTTC.